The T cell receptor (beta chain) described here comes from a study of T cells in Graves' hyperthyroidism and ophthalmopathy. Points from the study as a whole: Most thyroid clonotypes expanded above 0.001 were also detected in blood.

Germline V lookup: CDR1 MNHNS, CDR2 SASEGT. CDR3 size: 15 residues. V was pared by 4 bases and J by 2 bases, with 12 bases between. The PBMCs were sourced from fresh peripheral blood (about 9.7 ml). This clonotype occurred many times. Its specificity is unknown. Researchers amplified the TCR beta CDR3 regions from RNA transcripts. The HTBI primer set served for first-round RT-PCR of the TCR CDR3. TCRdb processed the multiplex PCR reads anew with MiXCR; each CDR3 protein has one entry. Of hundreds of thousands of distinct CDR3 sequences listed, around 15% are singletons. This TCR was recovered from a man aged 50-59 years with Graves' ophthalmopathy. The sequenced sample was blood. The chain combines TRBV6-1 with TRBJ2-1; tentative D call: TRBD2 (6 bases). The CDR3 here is CASSAPSETYNEQFF. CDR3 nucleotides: TGTGCCAGCAGTGCCCCTAGCGAGACCTACAATGAGCAGTTCTTC.